This is a list of T cell receptor beta chains from one sample in a study of blood T cell repertoires in COVID-19. Measured with immunoSEQ multiplex PCR; TCRdb has only the in-frame clones, and not every one. Of approximately 150,000 clones listed, 80% to 90% were seen once; the top ten hold 1.5%. The specimen sequenced was peripheral blood. These receptors all come from a woman aged 55 to 70 with acute or convalescent COVID-19. The CDR3 runs from the conserved cysteine through the conserved F or W. D genes are given only for firm matches. Rows give clone size only sometimes, using once, few, many, or a class for an expanded clone.

v_gene: TRBV19
j_gene: TRBJ1-1
abundance: .
d_gene: TRBD1
CDR3nt: TGTGCCAGTAGTATAGTCGGGACAGGGGGCTTTTCTGGTACTGAAGCTTTCTTT
CDR3aa: CASSIVGTGGFSGTEAFF

v_gene: TRBV24-1
j_gene: TRBJ1-5
abundance: few
d_gene: .
CDR3nt: TGTGCCACCAGTGATTCAATAGGGGGTCAGCCCCAGCATTTT
CDR3aa: CATSDSIGGQPQHF

v_gene: TRBV29-1
j_gene: TRBJ2-7
abundance: .
d_gene: TRBD1
CDR3nt: TGCAGCGCGACAGGGGGCACCGGTTCCTACGAGCAGTACTTC
CDR3aa: CSATGGTGSYEQYF

v_gene: TRBV3-1/TRBV3-2
j_gene: TRBJ2-6
abundance: .
d_gene: .
CDR3nt: TGTGCCAGCAGCGGCACTACTGGGGCCAACGTCCTGACTTTC
CDR3aa: CASSGTTGANVLTF

v_gene: TRBV7-3
j_gene: TRBJ1-6
abundance: .
d_gene: .
CDR3nt: TGTGCCAGCAGCTTAACCAGCTCCTATAATTCACCCCTCCACTTT
CDR3aa: CASSLTSSYNSPLHF

v_gene: TRBV19
j_gene: TRBJ2-6
abundance: once
d_gene: TRBD1
CDR3nt: TGTGCCACGGGGGGGACAGGGGGCTTCGATGGGGCCAACGTCCTGACTTTC
CDR3aa: CATGGTGGFDGANVLTF

v_gene: TRBV11-2
j_gene: TRBJ2-5
abundance: few
d_gene: TRBD2
CDR3nt: TGTGCCAGCAGCCCGCTGCTTGCGGGGGGGCCAAAGACCCAGTACTTC
CDR3aa: CASSPLLAGGPKTQYF

v_gene: TRBV6-2/TRBV6-3
j_gene: TRBJ1-5
abundance: once
d_gene: TRBD1
CDR3nt: TGTGCCAGCAGTTCAGGGGGCGGCAATCAGCCCCAGCATTTT
CDR3aa: CASSSGGGNQPQHF

v_gene: TRBV9
j_gene: TRBJ1-4
abundance: once
d_gene: TRBD1
CDR3nt: TGTGCCAGCAGCGCCCGGACAGGAGAGGGTGAAAAACTGTTTTTT
CDR3aa: CASSARTGEGEKLFF

v_gene: TRBV5-8
j_gene: TRBJ2-2
abundance: .
d_gene: TRBD1
CDR3nt: TGTGCCAGCAGCTTGGGGGGACAGGGTGCCGGGGAGCTGTTTTTT
CDR3aa: CASSLGGQGAGELFF

v_gene: TRBV30
j_gene: TRBJ1-2
abundance: .
d_gene: .
CDR3nt: TGTGCCTGGAGTGTTCGGGGCTATGGCTACACCTTC
CDR3aa: CAWSVRGYGYTF

v_gene: TRBV30
j_gene: TRBJ2-3
abundance: .
d_gene: TRBD2
CDR3nt: TGTGCCTGGAGGGAGTTAGCGGGGGGGGCAGATACGCAGTATTTT
CDR3aa: CAWRELAGGADTQYF

v_gene: TRBV10-3
j_gene: TRBJ2-1
abundance: .
d_gene: .
CDR3nt: TGTGCCATCAGAAGGACTAACCCAGTACTACCTAATGAGCAGTTCTTC
CDR3aa: CAIRRTNPVLPNEQFF

v_gene: TRBV13
j_gene: TRBJ1-1
abundance: once
d_gene: .
CDR3nt: TGTGCCAGCAGCTTCCTACAGAGCACTGAAGCTTTCTTT
CDR3aa: CASSFLQSTEAFF

v_gene: TRBV4-1
j_gene: TRBJ1-2
abundance: .
d_gene: TRBD1
CDR3nt: TGCGCCAGCAGCCCTGGGACAGTCCAGAACTATGGCTACACCTTC
CDR3aa: CASSPGTVQNYGYTF

v_gene: TRBV6-2/TRBV6-3
j_gene: TRBJ2-2
abundance: .
d_gene: .
CDR3nt: TGTGCCAGCAGTTACCGGGCCGGAGGGGGGGACACCGGGGAGCTGTTTTTT
CDR3aa: CASSYRAGGGDTGELFF

v_gene: TRBV9
j_gene: TRBJ2-1
abundance: .
d_gene: TRBD1
CDR3nt: TGTGCCAGCAGCCCCCAAGACAGGGGGAATTACAATGAGCAGTTCTTC
CDR3aa: CASSPQDRGNYNEQFF

v_gene: TRBV11-2
j_gene: TRBJ2-3
abundance: .
d_gene: TRBD2
CDR3nt: TGTGCCAGCAGCTTCAGGGCGGGGGGGCCTGATACGCAGTATTTT
CDR3aa: CASSFRAGGPDTQYF

v_gene: TRBV7-9
j_gene: TRBJ1-2
abundance: .
d_gene: .
CDR3nt: TGTGCCAGCAGCCCACTCGGGGGACCCTATGGCTACACCTTC
CDR3aa: CASSPLGGPYGYTF

v_gene: TRBV5-4
j_gene: TRBJ1-2
abundance: .
d_gene: TRBD1
CDR3nt: TGTGCCAGCAGCTCGGGACAGGGGATCACATATGGCTACACCTTC
CDR3aa: CASSSGQGITYGYTF

v_gene: TRBV11-2
j_gene: TRBJ1-1
abundance: .
d_gene: .
CDR3nt: TGTGCCAGCAGCGAACTGGACACTGAAGCTTTCTTT
CDR3aa: CASSELDTEAFF

v_gene: TRBV19
j_gene: TRBJ2-2
abundance: once
d_gene: .
CDR3nt: TGTGCCAGTAGTATATCGGGGACTTCTGGCGGGGAGCTGTTTTTT
CDR3aa: CASSISGTSGGELFF

v_gene: TRBV19
j_gene: TRBJ1-1
abundance: .
d_gene: .
CDR3nt: TGTGCCAGTAGTATACAGGGGAGGAACACTGAAGCTTTCTTT
CDR3aa: CASSIQGRNTEAFF

v_gene: TRBV3-1/TRBV3-2
j_gene: TRBJ2-2
abundance: once
d_gene: TRBD1
CDR3nt: TGTGCCAGCAGCCAATCGTCCCTACAGGGGGCGAGCGGGGAGCTGTTTTTT
CDR3aa: CASSQSSLQGASGELFF

v_gene: TRBV5-1
j_gene: TRBJ1-2
abundance: .
d_gene: TRBD1
CDR3nt: TGCGCCAGCAGCCCTGGCAGGGGGGTAAACTATGGCTACACCTTC
CDR3aa: CASSPGRGVNYGYTF

v_gene: TRBV7-2
j_gene: TRBJ1-1
abundance: .
d_gene: TRBD1
CDR3nt: TGTGCCAGCAGCGCCGACAGGGGGCTGGCTGAAGCTTTCTTT
CDR3aa: CASSADRGLAEAFF

v_gene: TRBV3-1/TRBV3-2
j_gene: TRBJ2-1
abundance: once
d_gene: TRBD1
CDR3nt: TGTGCCAGCAGCCACACCCCGGGACAGGGGGCGGCTGAGCAGTTCTTC
CDR3aa: CASSHTPGQGAAEQFF

v_gene: TRBV18
j_gene: TRBJ2-3
abundance: .
d_gene: .
CDR3nt: TGTGCCAGCTCACCACGACAGTCCACTAGCACAGATACGCAGTATTTT
CDR3aa: CASSPRQSTSTDTQYF

v_gene: TRBV28
j_gene: TRBJ2-3
abundance: .
d_gene: TRBD2
CDR3nt: TGTGCCAGCAGTAAGACTAGCGGGGGAGTAGATACGCAGTATTTT
CDR3aa: CASSKTSGGVDTQYF

v_gene: TRBV4-3
j_gene: TRBJ2-1
abundance: .
d_gene: .
CDR3nt: TGCGCCAGCAGCCCGCCGGGGGATGAGCAGTTCTTC
CDR3aa: CASSPPGDEQFF

v_gene: TRBV18
j_gene: TRBJ2-7
abundance: .
d_gene: .
CDR3nt: TGTGCCAGCTCGTTCGACAGGAGGTACTCCTACGAGCAGTACTTC
CDR3aa: CASSFDRRYSYEQYF

v_gene: TRBV30
j_gene: TRBJ2-1
abundance: .
d_gene: TRBD1
CDR3nt: TGTGCCTCCACCCGGACAGGGGGAATTTACAATGAGCAGTTCTTC
CDR3aa: CASTRTGGIYNEQFF

v_gene: TRBV2
j_gene: TRBJ2-5
abundance: .
d_gene: .
CDR3nt: TGTGCCAGCGTCGGAGGGGAGTCGGAGACCCAGTACTTC
CDR3aa: CASVGGESETQYF

v_gene: TRBV11-1
j_gene: TRBJ1-5
abundance: .
d_gene: .
CDR3nt: TGTGCCAGCAGCTTGTCACGGAATCAGCCCCAGCATTTT
CDR3aa: CASSLSRNQPQHF

v_gene: TRBV2
j_gene: TRBJ2-7
abundance: .
d_gene: .
CDR3nt: TGTGCCAGCAGTGAACTTCCAGGGCCCGGGTACGAGCAGTACTTC
CDR3aa: CASSELPGPGYEQYF

v_gene: TRBV6-4
j_gene: TRBJ2-2
abundance: .
d_gene: TRBD2
CDR3nt: TGTGCCAGCAGCTTACTAGCGGGGACCGGGGAGCTGTTTTTT
CDR3aa: CASSLLAGTGELFF

v_gene: TRBV4-1
j_gene: TRBJ2-1
abundance: .
d_gene: TRBD1
CDR3nt: TGCGCCAGCCGGACAGGGCCCGGCAATGAGCAGTTCTTC
CDR3aa: CASRTGPGNEQFF

v_gene: TRBV2
j_gene: TRBJ1-2
abundance: .
d_gene: TRBD1
CDR3nt: TGTGCCAGCAGTGATGGGGACAGGGTCTATGGCTACACCTTC
CDR3aa: CASSDGDRVYGYTF

v_gene: TRBV6-5
j_gene: TRBJ2-7
abundance: .
d_gene: TRBD2
CDR3nt: TGTGCCAGCAGTTACTCGATCCGCGGGGGCTACGAGCAGTACTTC
CDR3aa: CASSYSIRGGYEQYF

v_gene: TRBV6-5
j_gene: TRBJ1-4
abundance: .
d_gene: .
CDR3nt: TGTGCCAGCGGCCTCGGAGGTAATGAAAAACTGTTTTTT
CDR3aa: CASGLGGNEKLFF

v_gene: TRBV6-5
j_gene: TRBJ1-1
abundance: .
d_gene: .
CDR3nt: TGTGCCAGCAGCCTCCTGAGGAGAGAGAACACTGAAGCTTTCTTT
CDR3aa: CASSLLRRENTEAFF

v_gene: TRBV28
j_gene: TRBJ2-1
abundance: few
d_gene: .
CDR3nt: TGTGCCAGCAGTTTGCTAGGACTTGACAATGAGCAGTTCTTC
CDR3aa: CASSLLGLDNEQFF

v_gene: TRBV4-1
j_gene: TRBJ1-1
abundance: .
d_gene: TRBD1
CDR3nt: TGCGCCAGCAGCCAAGATTGGAACAGGGGGGTTACTGAAGCTTTCTTT
CDR3aa: CASSQDWNRGVTEAFF

v_gene: TRBV15
j_gene: TRBJ2-3
abundance: once
d_gene: .
CDR3nt: TGTGCCACCAGCAGAGATCGCGGCGCAGATACGCAGTATTTT
CDR3aa: CATSRDRGADTQYF